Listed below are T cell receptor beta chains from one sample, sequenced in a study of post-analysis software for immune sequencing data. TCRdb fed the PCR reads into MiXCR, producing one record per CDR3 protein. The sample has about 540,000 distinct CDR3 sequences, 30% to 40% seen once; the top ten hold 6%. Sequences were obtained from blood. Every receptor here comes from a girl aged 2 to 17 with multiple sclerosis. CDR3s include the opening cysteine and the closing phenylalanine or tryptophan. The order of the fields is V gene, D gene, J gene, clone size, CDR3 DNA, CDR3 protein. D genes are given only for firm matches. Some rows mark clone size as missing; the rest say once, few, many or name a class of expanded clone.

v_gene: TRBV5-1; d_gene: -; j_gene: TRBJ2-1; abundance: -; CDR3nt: TGCGCCAGCAGCTTGGACCGTCCCTCCTACAATGAGCAGTTCTTC; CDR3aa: CASSLDRPSYNEQFF
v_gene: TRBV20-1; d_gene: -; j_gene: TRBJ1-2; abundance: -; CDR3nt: TGCAGTGCTAGAGATCGGCCAACGGGTGGCTACACCTTC; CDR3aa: CSARDRPTGGYTF
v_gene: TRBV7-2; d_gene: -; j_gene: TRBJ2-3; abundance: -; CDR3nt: TGTGCCAGCAGCTTCCGCCCGGGGTCTTCCACAGATACGCAGTATTTT; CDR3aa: CASSFRPGSSTDTQYF
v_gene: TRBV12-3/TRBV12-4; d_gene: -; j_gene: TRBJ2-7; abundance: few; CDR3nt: TGTGCCAGCAGTTTACCGTCAGCGCATTACTACGAGCAGTACTTC; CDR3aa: CASSLPSAHYYEQYF
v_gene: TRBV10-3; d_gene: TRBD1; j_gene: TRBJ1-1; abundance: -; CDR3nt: TGTGCCATCAGGGCCAGACAGGGACTGAACACTGAAGCTTTCTTT; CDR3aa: CAIRARQGLNTEAFF
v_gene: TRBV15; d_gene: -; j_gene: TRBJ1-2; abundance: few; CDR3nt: TGTGCCACCAGCTCGACACAGGGCCAGAACTATGGCTACACCTTC; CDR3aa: CATSSTQGQNYGYTF
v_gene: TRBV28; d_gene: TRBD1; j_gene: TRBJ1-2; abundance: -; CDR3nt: TGTGCCAGCAGTTTCCTCAGGGGGAAAGTGAGTGGCTACACCTTC; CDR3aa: CASSFLRGKVSGYTF
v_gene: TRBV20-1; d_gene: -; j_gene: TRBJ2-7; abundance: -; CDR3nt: TGCAGTGCTCGGGCCGGGCTAGTCTACGAGCAGTACTTC; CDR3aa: CSARAGLVYEQYF
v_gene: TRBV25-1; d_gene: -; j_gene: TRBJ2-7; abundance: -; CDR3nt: TGTGCCAGCGCAGACAGTAGCTCCTACGAGCAGTACTTC; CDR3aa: CASADSSSYEQYF
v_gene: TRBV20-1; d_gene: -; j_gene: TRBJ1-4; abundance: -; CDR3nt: TGCAGTGCTAGAGGGGGGGGGCGAGCTGAAAAACTGTTTTTT; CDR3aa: CSARGGGRAEKLFF
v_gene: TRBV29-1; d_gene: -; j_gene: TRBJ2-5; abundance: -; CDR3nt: TGCAGCGTGTGGGACGGATCGGAGACCCAGTACTTC; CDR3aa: CSVWDGSETQYF
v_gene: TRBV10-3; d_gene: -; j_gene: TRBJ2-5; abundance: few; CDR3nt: TGTGCCATCCGGGACGGCCAAGAGACCCAGTACTTC; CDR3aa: CAIRDGQETQYF
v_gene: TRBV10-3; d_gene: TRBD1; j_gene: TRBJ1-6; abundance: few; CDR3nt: TGTGCCATCGAAGCCGGGACAGGGGCAAGGAATTCACCCCTCCACTTT; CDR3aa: CAIEAGTGARNSPLHF
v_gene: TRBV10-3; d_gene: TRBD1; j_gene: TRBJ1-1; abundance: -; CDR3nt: TGTGCCATCAGTGTGAAGGGGGCCAACACTGAAGCTTTCTTT; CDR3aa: CAISVKGANTEAFF
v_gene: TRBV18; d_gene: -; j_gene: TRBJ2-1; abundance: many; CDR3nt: TGTGCCAGCTCACCCGGCGGATACAATGAGCAGTTCTTC; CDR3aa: CASSPGGYNEQFF
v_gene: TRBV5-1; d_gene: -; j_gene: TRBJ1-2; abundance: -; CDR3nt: TGCGCCGGCAGGGAAAGCAGCTATGGCTACACCTTC; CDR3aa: CAGRESSYGYTF
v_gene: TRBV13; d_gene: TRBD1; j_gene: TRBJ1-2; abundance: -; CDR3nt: TGTGCCAGCAGCTCCACGGGACAGGGATATGGCTACACCTTC; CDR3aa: CASSSTGQGYGYTF
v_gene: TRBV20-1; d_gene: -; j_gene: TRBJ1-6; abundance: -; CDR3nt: TGCAGTGCTAGGGGGCAGAATTCACCCCTCCACTTT; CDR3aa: CSARGQNSPLHF
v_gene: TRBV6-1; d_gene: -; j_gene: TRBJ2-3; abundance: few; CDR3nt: TGTGCCAGCACCAACCGGAGGCGACAGGGCACAGATACGCAGTATTTT; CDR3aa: CASTNRRRQGTDTQYF
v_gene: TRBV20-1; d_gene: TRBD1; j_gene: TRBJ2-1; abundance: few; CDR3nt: TGCAGTGCTACGTCCGGGACAGGGGGATCCAATGAGCAGTTCTTC; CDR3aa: CSATSGTGGSNEQFF
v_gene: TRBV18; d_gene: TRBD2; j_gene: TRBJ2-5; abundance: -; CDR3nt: TGTGCCAGCTCACCATATCTAGCGGAAGAGACCCAGTACTTC; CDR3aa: CASSPYLAEETQYF
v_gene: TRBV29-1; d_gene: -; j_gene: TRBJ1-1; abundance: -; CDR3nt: TGCAGCGGCCGCCGGGACGCCCTCATGAACACTGAAGCTTTCTTT; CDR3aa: CSGRRDALMNTEAFF
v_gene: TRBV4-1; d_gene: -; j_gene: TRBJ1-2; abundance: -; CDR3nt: TGCGCCAGCAGCCTACAAAGACAGGTTAACTATGGCTACACCTTC; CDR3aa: CASSLQRQVNYGYTF
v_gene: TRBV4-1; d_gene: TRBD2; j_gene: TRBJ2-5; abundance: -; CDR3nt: TGCGCCAGCAGCTATGGACTAGCGGGGGCCCAGATTGGGGGCCAGTACTTC; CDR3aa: CASSYGLAGAQIGGQYF
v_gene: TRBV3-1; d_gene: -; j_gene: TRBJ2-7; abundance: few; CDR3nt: TGTGCCAGCAGCCAAGGGTTGAACGAGCAGTACTTC; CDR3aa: CASSQGLNEQYF
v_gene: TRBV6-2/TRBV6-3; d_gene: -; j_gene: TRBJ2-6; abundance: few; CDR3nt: TGTGCCAGCAGCCGCGGGGTTACTGGGGCCAACGTCCTGACTTTC; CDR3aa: CASSRGVTGANVLTF
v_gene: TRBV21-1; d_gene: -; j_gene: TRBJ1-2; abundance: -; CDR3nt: TGTGCCAGCACCCAAATCAGGGACGGCTATGGCTACACCTTC; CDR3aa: CASTQIRDGYGYTF
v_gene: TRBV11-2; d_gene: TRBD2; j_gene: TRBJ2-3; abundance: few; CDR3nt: TGTGCCAGCAGCCGCTCGGGACTAGCGGGGGGCGGTGCAGATACGCAGTATTTT; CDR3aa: CASSRSGLAGGGADTQYF
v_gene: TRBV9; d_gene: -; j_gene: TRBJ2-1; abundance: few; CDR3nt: TGTGCCAGCCAACCGGGGGGCGGGAATGAGCAGTTCTTC; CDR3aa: CASQPGGGNEQFF
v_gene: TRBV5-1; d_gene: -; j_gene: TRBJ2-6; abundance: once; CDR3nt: TGCGCCAGCAGCTTGAGGCGGGGCTCTGGGGCCAACGTCCTGACTTTC; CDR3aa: CASSLRRGSGANVLTF
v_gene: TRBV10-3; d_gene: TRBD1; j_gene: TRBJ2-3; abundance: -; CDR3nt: TGTGCCATAGCAAACAGGGACAGTCATCCCGATACGCAGTATTTT; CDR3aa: CAIANRDSHPDTQYF
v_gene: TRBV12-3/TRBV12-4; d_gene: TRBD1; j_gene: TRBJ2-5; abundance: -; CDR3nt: TGTGCCAGCAGTTTAGGGGACAGTACGGGAGAGACCCAGTACTTC; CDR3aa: CASSLGDSTGETQYF
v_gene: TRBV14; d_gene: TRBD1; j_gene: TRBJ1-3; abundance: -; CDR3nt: TGTGCCAGTAGCCAAGTAGGGACAGGGCTTGGAAACACCATATATTTT; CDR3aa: CASSQVGTGLGNTIYF
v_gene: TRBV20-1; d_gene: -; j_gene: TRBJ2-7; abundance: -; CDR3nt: TGCAGTGCTAGAGATTATCGGGTGGGGAGCTCCTACGAGCAGTACTTC; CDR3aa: CSARDYRVGSSYEQYF
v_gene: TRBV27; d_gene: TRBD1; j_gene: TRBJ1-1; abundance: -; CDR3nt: TGTGCCAGCAGCGAGGGGGCTCGGATCACTGAAGCTTTCTTT; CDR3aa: CASSEGARITEAFF
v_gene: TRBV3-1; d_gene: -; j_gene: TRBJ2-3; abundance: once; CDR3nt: TGTGCCAGCAGCCCGTATCGGGACACGATCACAGATACGCAGTATTTT; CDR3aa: CASSPYRDTITDTQYF
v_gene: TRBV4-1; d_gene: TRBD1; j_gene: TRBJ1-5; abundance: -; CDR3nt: TGCGCCAGCAGCCGAGAGTTTACCGGGACAGAAAATCAGCCCCAGCATTTT; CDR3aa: CASSREFTGTENQPQHF
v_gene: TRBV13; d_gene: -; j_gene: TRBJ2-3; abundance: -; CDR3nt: TGTGCCAGCAGCAGACCCGCGGGGCTAGACACAGATACGCAGTATTTT; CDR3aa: CASSRPAGLDTDTQYF
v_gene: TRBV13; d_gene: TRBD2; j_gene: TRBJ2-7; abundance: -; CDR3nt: TGTGCCAGCAGCCAAGTCGGGACTAGCTCCGAGCAGTACTTC; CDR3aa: CASSQVGTSSEQYF
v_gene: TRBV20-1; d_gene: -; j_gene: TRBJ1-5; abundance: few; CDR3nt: TGCAGTGCTAGAGAAGTGATTAGCAATCAGCCCCAGCATTTT; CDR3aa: CSAREVISNQPQHF
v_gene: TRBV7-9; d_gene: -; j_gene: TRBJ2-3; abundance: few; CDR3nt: TGTGCCAGCAGCCTGATGACCCCAGATACGCAGTATTTT; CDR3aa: CASSLMTPDTQYF